The 5 T cell receptor beta chains presented below share a single source sample, sequenced in a study of blood T cell repertoires in COVID-19. Sequencing used immunoSEQ multiplex PCR; TCRdb keeps in-frame clones, though not all of them. The sample has about 230,000 clones; approximately 88% are singletons. Specimen: peripheral blood. The receptors here all came from a man in his forties with acute or convalescent COVID-19.

The chain has TRBV10-1 and TRBJ2-1, with TRBD2 matching 16 bases. Unmatched junction bases numbered 8, after V lost 6 bases and J lost 12 bases. CDR1 WNHNN and CDR2 SYGVQD come from the germline V gene (reference sequence). The CDR3 consists of 15 residues. The CDR3 region is CASSASGTSGRVQFF. DNA of the CDR3: TGCGCCAGCAGCGCTTCCGGGACTAGCGGGAGGGTGCAGTTCTTC.

V usage is TRBV5-6 and J usage is TRBJ1-5; D gene uncertain. V was clipped by 3 bases and J by 6 bases, with 13 bases between them. The length of the CDR3 is 14 residues. CDR1 is SGHDT, CDR2 YYEEEE, per germline. In DNA form, the CDR3 reads TGTGCCAGCAGCTCCACGCTGGGAGGTCAGCCCCAGCATTTT. Translated, it gives CASSSTLGGQPQHF.

V usage is TRBV18 and J usage is TRBJ2-7, with 8 bases identical to TRBD2. CDR1 and CDR2 from the germline V gene are KGHSH and LQKENI. The CDR3 contains 15 residues. V trimming: 6 bases; J trimming: 5 bases; junction bases outside the gene matches: 12. The CDR3 DNA sequence: TGTGCCAGCTCGCCGCGGGAGGACTGGGACAACGAGCAGTACTTC. It is translated as CASSPREDWDNEQYF.

The rearrangement joins TRBV7-6 to TRBJ1-1; D is ambiguous. CDR3 length equals 13 residues. Per germline, CDR1 SGHVS and CDR2 FNYEAQ. The V and J ends lost 1 base and 10 bases respectively, with 13 bases between them. CDR3 amino acids: CASSLDGSRGAFF. DNA of the CDR3: TGTGCCAGCAGCTTAGACGGAAGTCGAGGAGCTTTCTTT.

The rearrangement uses TRBV6-4 and TRBJ1-6; TRBD1 might be the D (5 bases). Trimming removed 5 bases from V and 8 bases from J, with 13 bases in between. The germline gives CDR1 MRHNA, CDR2 SNTAGT. CDR3 size: 14 residues. CDR3 protein: CASSRGNLDSPLHF. CDR3 bases: TGTGCCAGCAGTCGGGGGAATCTGGATTCACCCCTCCACTTT.